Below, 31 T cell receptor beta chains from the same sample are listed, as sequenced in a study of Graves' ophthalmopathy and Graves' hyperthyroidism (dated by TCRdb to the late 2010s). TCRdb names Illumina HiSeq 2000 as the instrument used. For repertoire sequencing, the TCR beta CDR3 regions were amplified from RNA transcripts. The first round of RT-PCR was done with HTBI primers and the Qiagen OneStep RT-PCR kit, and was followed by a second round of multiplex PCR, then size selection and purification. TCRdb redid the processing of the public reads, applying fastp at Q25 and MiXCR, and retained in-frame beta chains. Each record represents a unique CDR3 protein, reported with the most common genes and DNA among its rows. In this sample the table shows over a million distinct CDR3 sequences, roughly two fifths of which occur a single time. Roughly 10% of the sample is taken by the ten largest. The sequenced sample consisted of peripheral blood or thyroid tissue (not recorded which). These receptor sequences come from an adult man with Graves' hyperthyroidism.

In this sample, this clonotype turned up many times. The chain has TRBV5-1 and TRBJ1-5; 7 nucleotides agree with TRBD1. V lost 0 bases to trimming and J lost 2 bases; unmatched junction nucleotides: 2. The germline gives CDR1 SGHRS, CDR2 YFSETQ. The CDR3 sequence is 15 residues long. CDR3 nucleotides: TGCGCCAGCAGCTTGGAGGGGACAGGCAATCAGCCCCAGCATTTT. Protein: CASSLEGTGNQPQHF.

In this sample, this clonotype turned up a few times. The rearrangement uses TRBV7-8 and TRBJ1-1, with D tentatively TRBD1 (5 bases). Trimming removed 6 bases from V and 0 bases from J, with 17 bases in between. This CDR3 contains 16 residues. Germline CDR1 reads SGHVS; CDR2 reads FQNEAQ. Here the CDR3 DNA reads TGTGCCAGCAGTTTTCGGGGCAGCTCCATGAACACTGAAGCTTTCTTT. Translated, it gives CASSFRGSSMNTEAFF.

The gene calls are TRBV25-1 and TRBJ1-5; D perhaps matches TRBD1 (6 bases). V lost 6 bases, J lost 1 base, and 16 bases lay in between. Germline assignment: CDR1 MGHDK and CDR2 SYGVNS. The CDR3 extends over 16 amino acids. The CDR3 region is CASSPEGGDSNQPQHF. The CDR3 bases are TGTGCCAGCAGCCCCGAGGGGGGGGACAGCAATCAGCCCCAGCATTTT. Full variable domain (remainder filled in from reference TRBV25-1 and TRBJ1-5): EADIYQTPRYLVIGTGKKITLECSQTMGHDKMYWYQQDPGMELHLIHYSYGVNSTEKGDLSSESTVSRIRTEHFPLTLESARPSHTSQYLCASSPEGGDSNQPQHFGDGTRLSIL.

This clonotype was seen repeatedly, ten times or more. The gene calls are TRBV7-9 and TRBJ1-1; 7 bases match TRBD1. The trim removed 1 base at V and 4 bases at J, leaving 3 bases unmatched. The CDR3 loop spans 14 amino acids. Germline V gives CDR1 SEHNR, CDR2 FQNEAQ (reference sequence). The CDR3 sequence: CASSLVQGLTEAFF. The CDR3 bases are TGTGCCAGCAGCTTAGTACAGGGGCTCACTGAAGCTTTCTTT.

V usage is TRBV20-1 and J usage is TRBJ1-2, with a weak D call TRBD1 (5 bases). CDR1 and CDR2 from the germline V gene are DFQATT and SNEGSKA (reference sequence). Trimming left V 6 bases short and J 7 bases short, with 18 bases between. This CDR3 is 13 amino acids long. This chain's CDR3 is CSAPGTDWTGYTF. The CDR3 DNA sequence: TGCAGTGCCCCGGGGACCGACTGGACTGGCTACACCTTC.

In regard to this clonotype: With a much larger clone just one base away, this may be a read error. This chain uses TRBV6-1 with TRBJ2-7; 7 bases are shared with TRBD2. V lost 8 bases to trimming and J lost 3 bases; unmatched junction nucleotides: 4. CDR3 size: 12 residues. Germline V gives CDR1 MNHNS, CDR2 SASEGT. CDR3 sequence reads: CASGGDGYEQYF. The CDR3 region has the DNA TGTGCCAGCGGGGGGGACGGCTACGAGCAGTACTTC.

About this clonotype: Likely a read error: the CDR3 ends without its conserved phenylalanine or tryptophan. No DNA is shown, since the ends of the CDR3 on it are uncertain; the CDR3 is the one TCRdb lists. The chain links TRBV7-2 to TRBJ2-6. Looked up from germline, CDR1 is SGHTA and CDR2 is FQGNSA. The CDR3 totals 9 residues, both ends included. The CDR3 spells CASSLGPTS.

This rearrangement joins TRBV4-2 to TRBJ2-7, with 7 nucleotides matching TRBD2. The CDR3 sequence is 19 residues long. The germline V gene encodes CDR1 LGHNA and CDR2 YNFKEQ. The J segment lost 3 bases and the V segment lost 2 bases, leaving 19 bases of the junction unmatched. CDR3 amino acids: CASSQHRGTSASRNYEQYF. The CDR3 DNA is TGTGCCAGCAGCCAACATAGGGGAACTAGCGCCAGTCGTAACTACGAGCAGTACTTC.

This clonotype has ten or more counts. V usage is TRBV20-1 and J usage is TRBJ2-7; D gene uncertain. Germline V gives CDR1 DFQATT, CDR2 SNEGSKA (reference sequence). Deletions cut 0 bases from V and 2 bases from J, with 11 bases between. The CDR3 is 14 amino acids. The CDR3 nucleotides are TGCAGTGCTAGAGACACAAAGACCCCCTACGAGCAGTACTTC. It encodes CSARDTKTPYEQYF.

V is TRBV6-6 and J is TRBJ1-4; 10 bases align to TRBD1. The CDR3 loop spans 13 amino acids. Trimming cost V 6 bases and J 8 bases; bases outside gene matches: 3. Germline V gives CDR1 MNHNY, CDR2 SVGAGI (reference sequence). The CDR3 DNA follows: TGTGCCAGCAGGCTGGGACAGGGGGAAAAACTGTTTTTT. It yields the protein CASRLGQGEKLFF.

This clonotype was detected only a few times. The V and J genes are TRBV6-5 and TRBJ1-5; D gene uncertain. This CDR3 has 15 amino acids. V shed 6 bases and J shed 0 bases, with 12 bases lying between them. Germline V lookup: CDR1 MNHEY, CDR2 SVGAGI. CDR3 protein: CASSQRSYSNQPQHF. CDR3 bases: TGTGCCAGCAGCCAAAGGAGTTATAGCAATCAGCCCCAGCATTTT.

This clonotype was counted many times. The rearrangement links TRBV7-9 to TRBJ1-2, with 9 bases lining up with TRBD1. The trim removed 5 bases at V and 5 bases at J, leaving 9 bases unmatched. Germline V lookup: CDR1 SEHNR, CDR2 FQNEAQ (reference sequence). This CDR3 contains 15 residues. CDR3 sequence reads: CASSTTGGAFYGYTF. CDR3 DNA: TGTGCCAGCAGCACCACAGGGGGCGCTTTTTATGGCTACACCTTC.

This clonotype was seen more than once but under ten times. The DNA for the CDR3 is TGTGCCACCAGTGATACCCGGGACCCCCACTACGAGCAGTACTTC. Translating it yields CATSDTRDPHYEQYF. The chain carries TRBV24-1 and TRBJ2-7; D tentatively fits TRBD1 or TRBD2 (5 bases each). This CDR3 has 15 amino acids. V shed 3 bases and J shed 3 bases, with 14 bases lying between them. The germline CDR1 and CDR2 sequences are KGHDR and SFDVKD.

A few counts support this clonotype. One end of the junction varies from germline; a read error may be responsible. CDR3 nucleotide sequence: TGTGCCAGCAGCTACGCCCCAGGGAGGACTGGAAACACCATATATTTT. Its translation: CASSYAPGRTGNTIYF. The J gene is TRBJ1-3, the V gene TRBV10-2, with D perhaps TRBD1 (5 bases). Germline V gene sequence: CDR1 WSHSY, CDR2 SAAADI. The CDR3 covers 16 residues.

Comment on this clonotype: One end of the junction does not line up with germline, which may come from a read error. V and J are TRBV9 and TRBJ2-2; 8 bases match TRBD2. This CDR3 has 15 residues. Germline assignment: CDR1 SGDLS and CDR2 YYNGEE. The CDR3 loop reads CVSSVAGKNTGELFF. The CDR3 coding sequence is TGTGTCAGCAGCGTAGCGGGGAAAAACACCGGGGAGCTGTTTTTT.

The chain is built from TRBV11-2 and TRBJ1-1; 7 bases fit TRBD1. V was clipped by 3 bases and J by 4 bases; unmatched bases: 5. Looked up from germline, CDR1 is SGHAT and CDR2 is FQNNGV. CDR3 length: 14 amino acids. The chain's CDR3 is CASSFRWDSTEAFF. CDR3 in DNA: TGTGCCAGCAGCTTTAGGTGGGACAGCACTGAAGCTTTCTTT.

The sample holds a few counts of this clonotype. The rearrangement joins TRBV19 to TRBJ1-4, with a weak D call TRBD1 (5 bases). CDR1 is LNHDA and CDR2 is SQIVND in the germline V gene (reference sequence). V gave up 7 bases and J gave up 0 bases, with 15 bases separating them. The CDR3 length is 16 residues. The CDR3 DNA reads TGTGCCAGTACTAAAGGGACCGTTGCAACTAATGAAAAACTGTTTTTT. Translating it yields CASTKGTVATNEKLFF.

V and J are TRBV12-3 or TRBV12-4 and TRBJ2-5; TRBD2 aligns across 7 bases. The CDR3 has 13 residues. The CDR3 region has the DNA TGTGCTTCCTCCTGGGCGGGAGAAGAGACCCAGTACTTC. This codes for CASSWAGEETQYF.

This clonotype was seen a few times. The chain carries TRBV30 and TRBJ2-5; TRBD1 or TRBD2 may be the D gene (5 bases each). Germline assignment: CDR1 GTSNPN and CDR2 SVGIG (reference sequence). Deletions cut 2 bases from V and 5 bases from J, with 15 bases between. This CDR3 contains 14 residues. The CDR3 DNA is TGTGCCTGGAGTCCGGACGGCTGGGGGGAGACCCAGTACTTC. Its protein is CAWSPDGWGETQYF.

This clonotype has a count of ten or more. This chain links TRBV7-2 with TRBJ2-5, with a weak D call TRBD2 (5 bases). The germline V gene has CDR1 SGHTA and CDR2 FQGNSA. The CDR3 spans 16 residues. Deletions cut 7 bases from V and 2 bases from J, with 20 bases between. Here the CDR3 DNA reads TGTGCCAGCACCAGCTTATCGGGGTCGTTGCAAGAGACCCAGTACTTC. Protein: CASTSLSGSLQETQYF.

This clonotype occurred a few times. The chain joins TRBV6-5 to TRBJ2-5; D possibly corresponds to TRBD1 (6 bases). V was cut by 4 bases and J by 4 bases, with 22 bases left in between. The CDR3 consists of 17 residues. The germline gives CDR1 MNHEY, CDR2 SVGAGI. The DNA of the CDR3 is TGTGCCAGCAGTTGGTCACGGCAGGGGATAAGGAGAGAGACCCAGTACTTC. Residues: CASSWSRQGIRRETQYF.

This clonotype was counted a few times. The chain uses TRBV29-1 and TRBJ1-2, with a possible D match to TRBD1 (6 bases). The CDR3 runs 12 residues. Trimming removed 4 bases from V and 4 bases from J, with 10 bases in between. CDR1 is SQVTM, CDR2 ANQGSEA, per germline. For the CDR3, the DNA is TGCAGCGTTGTCGGGGGCGCCTATGGCTACACCTTC. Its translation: CSVVGGAYGYTF.

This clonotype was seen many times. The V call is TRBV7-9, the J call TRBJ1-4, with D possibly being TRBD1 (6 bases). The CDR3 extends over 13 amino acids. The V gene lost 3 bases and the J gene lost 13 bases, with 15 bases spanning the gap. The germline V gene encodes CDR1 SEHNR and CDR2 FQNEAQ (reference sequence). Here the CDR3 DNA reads TGTGCCAGCAGCTTTTCCGACAGGTTAATACTGTTTTTT. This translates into CASSFSDRLILFF.

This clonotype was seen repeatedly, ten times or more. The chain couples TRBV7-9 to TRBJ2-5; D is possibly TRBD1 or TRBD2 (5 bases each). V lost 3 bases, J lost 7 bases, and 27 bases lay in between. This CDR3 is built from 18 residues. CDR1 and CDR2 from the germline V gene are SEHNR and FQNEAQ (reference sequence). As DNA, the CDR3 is TGTGCCAGCAGCTTTATACCCCCGGGACGGGACGTGATTCGGACCCAGTACTTC. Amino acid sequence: CASSFIPPGRDVIRTQYF. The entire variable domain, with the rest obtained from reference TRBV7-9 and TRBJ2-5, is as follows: DTGVSQNPRHKITKRGQNVTFRCDPISEHNRLYWYRQTLGQGPEFLTYFQNEAQLEKSRLLSDRFSAERPKGSFSTLEIQRTEQGDSAMYLCASSFIPPGRDVIRTQYFGPGTRLLVL.

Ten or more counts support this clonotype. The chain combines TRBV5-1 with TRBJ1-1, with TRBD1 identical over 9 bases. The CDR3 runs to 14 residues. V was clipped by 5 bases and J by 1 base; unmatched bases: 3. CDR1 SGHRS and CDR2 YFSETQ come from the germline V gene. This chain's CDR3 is CASRGQGRNTEAFF. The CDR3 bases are TGCGCCAGCAGAGGACAGGGGCGGAACACTGAAGCTTTCTTT.

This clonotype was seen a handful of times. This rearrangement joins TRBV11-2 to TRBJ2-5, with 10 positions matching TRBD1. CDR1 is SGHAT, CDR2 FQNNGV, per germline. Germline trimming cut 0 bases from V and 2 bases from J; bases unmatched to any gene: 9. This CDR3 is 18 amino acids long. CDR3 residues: CASSLDPRTGGLQETQYF. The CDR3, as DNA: TGTGCCAGCAGCTTAGATCCCAGGACAGGGGGTCTACAAGAGACCCAGTACTTC.

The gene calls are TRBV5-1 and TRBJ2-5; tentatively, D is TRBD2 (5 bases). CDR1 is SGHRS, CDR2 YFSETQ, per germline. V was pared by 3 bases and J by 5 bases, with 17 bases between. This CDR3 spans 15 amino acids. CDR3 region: CASSSTGSSGETQYF. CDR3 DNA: TGCGCCAGCAGCTCGACGGGATCCTCGGGGGAGACCCAGTACTTC.

The CDR3 reads CASRAGTLSSYEQYF. The DNA of the CDR3 is TGTGCCAGCAGGGCCGGGACATTGAGCTCCTACGAGCAGTACTTC. The chain has TRBV12-3 or TRBV12-4 and TRBJ2-7, with a weak D call TRBD1 (6 bases). Trimming cost V 6 bases and J 0 bases, with 15 bases left between them. The CDR3 sequence is 15 residues long.

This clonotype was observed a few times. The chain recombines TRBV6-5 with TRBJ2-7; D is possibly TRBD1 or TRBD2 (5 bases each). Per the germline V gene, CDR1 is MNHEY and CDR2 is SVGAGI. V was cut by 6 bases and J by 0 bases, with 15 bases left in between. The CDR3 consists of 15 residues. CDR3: CASRKLAGASYEQYF. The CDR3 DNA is TGTGCCAGCAGAAAATTGGCCGGGGCCTCCTACGAGCAGTACTTC.

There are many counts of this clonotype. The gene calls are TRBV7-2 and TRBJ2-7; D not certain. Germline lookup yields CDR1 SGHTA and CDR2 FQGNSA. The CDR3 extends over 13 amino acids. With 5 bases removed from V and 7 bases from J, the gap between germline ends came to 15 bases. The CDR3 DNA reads TGTGCCAGCAGCCCCAGTAGCACTGGGGAGCAGTACTTC. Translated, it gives CASSPSSTGEQYF. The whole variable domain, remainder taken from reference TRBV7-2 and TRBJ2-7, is GAGVSQSPSNKVTEKGKDVELRCDPISGHTALYWYRQSLGQGLEFLIYFQGNSAPDKSGLPSDRFSAERTGGSVSTLTIQRTQQEDSAVYLCASSPSSTGEQYFGPGTRLTVT.

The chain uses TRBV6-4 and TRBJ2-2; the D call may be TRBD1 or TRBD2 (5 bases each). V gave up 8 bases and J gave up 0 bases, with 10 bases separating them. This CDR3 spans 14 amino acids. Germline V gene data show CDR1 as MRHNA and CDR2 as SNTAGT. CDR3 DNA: TGTGCCAGCGGGGACGGAGCGAACACCGGGGAGCTGTTTTTT. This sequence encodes CASGDGANTGELFF.